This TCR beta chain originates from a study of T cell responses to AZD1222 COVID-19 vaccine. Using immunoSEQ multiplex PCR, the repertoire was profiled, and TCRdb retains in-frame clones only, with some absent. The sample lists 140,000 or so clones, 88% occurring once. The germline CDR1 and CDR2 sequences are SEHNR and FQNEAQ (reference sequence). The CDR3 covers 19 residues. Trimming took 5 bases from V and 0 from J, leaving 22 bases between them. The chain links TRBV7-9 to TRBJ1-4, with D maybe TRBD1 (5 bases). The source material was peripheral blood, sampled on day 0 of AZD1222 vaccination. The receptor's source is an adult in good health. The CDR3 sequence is CASSLRGREILATNEKLFF. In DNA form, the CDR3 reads TGTGCCAGCAGCCTCCGGGGCAGGGAGATACTAGCAACTAATGAAAAACTGTTTTTT.